The rows below give T cell receptor beta chains drawn from one sample of a study of identical twins. One entry per CDR3 protein results from TCRdb running MiXCR on the 5' RACE reads. The repertoire consists of 600,000 to 850,000 distinct CDR3 sequences, with 15% to 20% occurring once and the leading ten covering around 13%. The same sample was also used in a study of T cells expressing NK-cell markers.

The sequenced material came from PBMCs. These receptors were collected from a woman younger than 30 in good health. Each CDR3 is given with its conserved first and last residue. Fields, in order: CDR3 protein, CDR3 DNA, J gene, D gene, V gene, clone size. The D gene is left open where the match is weak. A clone size is listed for some rows: how often the clone was seen (once, few, many), or a class if it is expanded.

CASSPLGGLLYEQYF | TGTGCCAGCAGTCCCTTGGGAGGGCTCCTTTACGAGCAGTACTTC | TRBJ2-7 | TRBD2 | TRBV12-3/TRBV12-4 | few
CSASLSGGGTDTQYF | TGCAGTGCTAGCCTTAGCGGGGGGGGAACAGATACGCAGTATTTT | TRBJ2-3 | TRBD2 | TRBV20-1 | .
CASSLGGELAEAFF | TGCGCCAGCAGCTTGGGCGGCGAATTGGCTGAAGCTTTCTTT | TRBJ1-1 | . | TRBV5-1 | few
CASSLEELPYNEQFF | TGTGCCAGCAGCTTGGAAGAACTACCTTACAATGAGCAGTTCTTC | TRBJ2-1 | . | TRBV5-5 | .
CASSSSQGYQPQHF | TGTGCCAGCAGTTCAAGTCAGGGGTATCAGCCCCAGCATTTT | TRBJ1-5 | . | TRBV6-5 | .
CSVAGPSVWPQHF | TGCAGCGTTGCAGGCCCGTCGGTGTGGCCCCAGCATTTT | TRBJ1-5 | . | TRBV29-1 | .
CASSERLGQYF | TGTGCCAGCAGTGAAAGGCTCGGGCAGTACTTC | TRBJ2-7 | . | TRBV25-1 | .
CSSTGGSGKTDTQYF | TGCAGCTCGACGGGCGGTAGCGGGAAGACAGATACGCAGTATTTT | TRBJ2-3 | TRBD2 | TRBV29-1 | .
CASSRLLAGSSYEQYF | TGTGCCAGCAGCCGACTACTAGCGGGGTCCTCCTACGAGCAGTACTTC | TRBJ2-7 | TRBD2 | TRBV12-3/TRBV12-4 | .
CASGFIPPGNTEAFF | TGTGCTAGTGGTTTCATCCCACCGGGGAACACTGAAGCTTTCTTT | TRBJ1-1 | . | TRBV12-5 | .
CASSGSRVTNYGYTF | TGTGCCAGCAGTGGGTCCAGGGTAACTAACTATGGCTACACCTTC | TRBJ1-2 | . | TRBV12-3/TRBV12-4 | many
CSIALGNEKLFF | TGCAGCATTGCGTTGGGTAATGAAAAACTGTTTTTT | TRBJ1-4 | . | TRBV29-1 | few
CASSDILQGYEQYF | TGTGCCAGTAGCGACATCTTACAGGGCTACGAGCAGTACTTC | TRBJ2-7 | . | TRBV19 | .
CSAPAGRAETQYF | TGCAGCGCCCCAGCGGGCAGGGCGGAGACCCAGTACTTC | TRBJ2-5 | . | TRBV29-1 | few
CASSRGRLQETQYF | TGTGCCAGCAGTCGGGGACGGCTGCAAGAGACCCAGTACTTC | TRBJ2-5 | . | TRBV12-3/TRBV12-4 | many
CSGRLSNQPQHF | TGCAGTGGAAGGCTTAGCAATCAGCCCCAGCATTTT | TRBJ1-5 | . | TRBV20-1 | few
CASSESGGGNEQFF | TGTGCCAGCAGTGAATCTGGGGGGGGTAATGAGCAGTTCTTC | TRBJ2-1 | TRBD2 | TRBV25-1 | .
CASSLTGGPGELFF | TGTGCCAGCAGCTTGACAGGGGGTCCCGGGGAGCTGTTTTTT | TRBJ2-2 | TRBD1 | TRBV11-2 | .
CASSPALLRRETQYF | TGTGCCAGCAGTCCTGCCCTTTTACGGCGGGAGACCCAGTACTTC | TRBJ2-5 | . | TRBV3-1 | .
CASSQVGDQYNEQFF | TGCGCCAGCAGCCAGGTTGGGGACCAGTACAATGAGCAGTTCTTC | TRBJ2-1 | . | TRBV5-1 | .
CSAAGTRIYEQYF | TGCAGTGCCGCCGGGACTAGGATCTACGAGCAGTACTTC | TRBJ2-7 | TRBD2 | TRBV20-1 | few
CSARRLAGGGYNEQFF | TGCAGTGCGAGAAGACTAGCGGGAGGGGGCTACAATGAGCAGTTCTTC | TRBJ2-1 | TRBD2 | TRBV20-1 | few
CASSLKGPGDYEQYF | TGTGCCAGCAGCTTAAAGGGGCCAGGGGATTACGAGCAGTACTTC | TRBJ2-7 | . | TRBV7-3 | .
CASSIPGSTDTQYF | TGTGCCAGCAGCATTCCCGGGAGCACAGATACGCAGTATTTT | TRBJ2-3 | . | TRBV5-5 | .
CASSRDRRNTGELFF | TGTGCCAGCAGCCGAGACAGGAGGAACACCGGGGAGCTGTTTTTT | TRBJ2-2 | . | TRBV7-2 | few
CASSYVATGRDEQYF | TGTGCCAGCAGTTATGTCGCAACCGGGAGGGACGAGCAGTACTTC | TRBJ2-7 | TRBD2 | TRBV6-5 | .
CASSLSGGSHNEQFF | TGTGCCAGCAGCCTTAGCGGGGGGTCTCACAATGAGCAGTTCTTC | TRBJ2-1 | TRBD2 | TRBV7-3 | many
CASSTRDRDTDTQYF | TGCGCCAGCAGTACCCGGGACAGGGACACAGATACGCAGTATTTT | TRBJ2-3 | TRBD1 | TRBV5-1 | .
CASSFKGEAFF | TGTGCCAGCAGCTTCAAGGGCGAAGCTTTCTTT | TRBJ1-1 | . | TRBV5-8 | .
CSVEGLAGGPYSYEQYF | TGCAGCGTTGAAGGACTAGCGGGAGGGCCTTACTCCTACGAGCAGTACTTC | TRBJ2-7 | TRBD2 | TRBV29-1 | few
CASSQGYEGGYIQYF | TGTGCCAGCAGCCAAGGGTATGAAGGGGGATACATTCAGTACTTC | TRBJ2-4 | . | TRBV3-1 | .
CASGKVEQFF | TGTGCCAGCGGCAAGGTTGAGCAGTTCTTC | TRBJ2-1 | . | TRBV3-1 | few
CASSGGSGVYNEQFF | TGTGCCAGCAGTGGCGGTAGCGGGGTCTACAATGAGCAGTTCTTC | TRBJ2-1 | TRBD2 | TRBV27 | many
CASSRGQTDTQYF | TGTGCCAGCAGCCGAGGACAGACAGATACGCAGTATTTT | TRBJ2-3 | . | TRBV7-2 | few
CASTLSGVSYEQYF | TGTGCCAGCACCCTGAGCGGGGTCTCCTACGAGCAGTACTTC | TRBJ2-7 | TRBD2 | TRBV12-3/TRBV12-4 | .
CASSPGVIMNTEAFF | TGTGCCAGCTCCCCGGGGGTGATCATGAACACTGAAGCTTTCTTT | TRBJ1-1 | . | TRBV18 | .
CADRLYNEQFF | TGTGCCGACCGGCTCTACAATGAGCAGTTCTTC | TRBJ2-1 | . | TRBV2 | once
CSARLPGDTQYF | TGCAGTGCTAGACTCCCGGGAGATACGCAGTATTTT | TRBJ2-3 | . | TRBV20-1 | .
CASSRSGHEQFF | TGTGCCAGCAGCCGCAGTGGGCATGAGCAGTTCTTC | TRBJ2-1 | . | TRBV6-5 | few
CASSIEQGEEKRSSTDTQYF | TGTGCCAGTAGTATAGAGCAGGGGGAGGAAAAGAGGTCTAGCACAGATACGCAGTATTTT | TRBJ2-3 | . | TRBV19 | .
CASSLAGGWTGELFF | TGTGCCAGCAGTCTAGCGGGAGGATGGACCGGGGAGCTGTTTTTT | TRBJ2-2 | TRBD2 | TRBV27 | .
CASSLVTKPYNEQFF | TGTGCCAGCAGTTTAGTAACTAAACCCTACAATGAGCAGTTCTTC | TRBJ2-1 | . | TRBV12-3/TRBV12-4 | .
CASRAFTPQETQYF | TGTGCCAGCAGGGCTTTCACCCCACAAGAGACCCAGTACTTC | TRBJ2-5 | . | TRBV6-6 | .
CASSWQYNEQFF | TGCGCCAGCTCATGGCAGTACAATGAGCAGTTCTTC | TRBJ2-1 | . | TRBV10-2 | .
CASRLSGGGTDTQYF | TGTGCCAGCAGGCTCAGCGGGGGGGGTACAGATACGCAGTATTTT | TRBJ2-3 | TRBD2 | TRBV6-2/TRBV6-3 | .
CASSGTPNTGELFF | TGCGCCAGCAGCGGGACTCCGAACACCGGGGAGCTGTTTTTT | TRBJ2-2 | . | TRBV5-1 | few
CASSPETGEGNEQFF | TGTGCCAGCTCACCAGAGACAGGGGAGGGCAATGAGCAGTTCTTC | TRBJ2-1 | . | TRBV18 | few
CASSPEQGAFSTDTQYF | TGTGCCAGCAGCCCCGAGCAGGGGGCCTTCTCCACAGATACGCAGTATTTT | TRBJ2-3 | TRBD1 | TRBV9 | many
CASSASTGNNEQFF | TGTGCCAGCAGCGCATCCACAGGGAACAATGAGCAGTTCTTC | TRBJ2-1 | . | TRBV9 | .
CASSLLEAGSYNSPLHF | TGTGCCAGCAGCTTACTGGAGGCGGGCTCCTATAATTCACCCCTCCACTTT | TRBJ1-6 | . | TRBV11-3 | .
CASSLRLRSRPYEQYF | TGTGCCAGCAGCTTACGGCTGCGGTCCAGGCCTTACGAGCAGTACTTC | TRBJ2-7 | . | TRBV11-2 | .
CASSAEVGPREQFF | TGTGCCAGCAGCGCCGAGGTGGGGCCTAGGGAGCAGTTCTTC | TRBJ2-1 | . | TRBV7-2 | few
CSARDGGSPYEQYF | TGCAGTGCTAGAGATGGCGGGAGCCCCTACGAGCAGTACTTC | TRBJ2-7 | TRBD2 | TRBV20-1 | few
CASSFFTGNSPLHF | TGTGCCAGCAGCTTCTTTACGGGAAATTCACCCCTCCACTTT | TRBJ1-6 | . | TRBV7-3 | .
CASTLGILNTEAFF | TGTGCCAGCACCCTAGGCATATTGAACACTGAAGCTTTCTTT | TRBJ1-1 | . | TRBV12-3/TRBV12-4 | many
CSARRRDRFYNEQFF | TGCAGTGCTAGGCGTCGGGACAGATTCTACAATGAGCAGTTCTTC | TRBJ2-1 | TRBD1 | TRBV20-1 | .
CASSNPGGQGDEQFF | TGTGCCAGCAGTAACCCAGGGGGCCAGGGAGATGAGCAGTTCTTC | TRBJ2-1 | TRBD1 | TRBV6-5 | few
CASSLSGQGEREQYF | TGTGCCAGCAGCTTATCCGGACAGGGCGAACGCGAGCAGTACTTC | TRBJ2-7 | TRBD1 | TRBV5-8 | .
CASSFERHEQYF | TGTGCCAGCAGCTTCGAGAGGCACGAGCAGTACTTC | TRBJ2-7 | . | TRBV5-6 | .